A selection of T cell receptor beta chains follows, all from one sample in a study of monozygotic twins with inflammatory bowel disease. TCRdb re-called the 5' RACE reads; one entry per CDR3 protein, DNA not given. This sample's table reports approximately 340,000 distinct CDR3 sequences. Sequenced input: blood. The receptors come from a human donor with ulcerative colitis or Crohn's disease, or a healthy co-twin of an affected twin (not recorded which). Both conserved end residues are part of each CDR3.

TRBJ2-7	TRBV11-2	15	CASSLEGGPTYEQYF
TRBJ2-1	TRBV4-1	17	CASSQDNRAISYNEQFF
TRBJ2-5	TRBV4-1	13	CASSRKDQETQYF
TRBJ2-5	TRBV3-1	13	CASGGRQQETQYF
TRBJ1-4	TRBV18	15	CASSPRGQDNEKLFF
TRBJ1-5	TRBV9	15	CASSEIRDKDQPQHF
TRBJ1-1	TRBV3-1	16	CASSQGTALMNTEAFF
TRBJ2-7	TRBV28	14	CASRTPGGRDEQYF
TRBJ2-1	TRBV5-5	14	CASSFRRQNNEQFF
TRBJ2-1	TRBV27	16	CASSLSSGSPYNEQFF
TRBJ1-5	TRBV5-5	15	CASSSAISSNQPQHF
TRBJ2-7	TRBV7-2	15	CASSLKSSGTYEQYF
TRBJ1-5	TRBV10-3	15	CAISESLGRDQPQHF
TRBJ2-5	TRBV14	14	CASSQTGLQETQYF
TRBJ2-3	TRBV7-2	13	CASSQERTDTQYF
TRBJ1-5	TRBV20-1	17	CSARRADKPLPNQPQHF
TRBJ1-6	TRBV9	16	CASSVGGPGGESPLHF
TRBJ2-7	TRBV3-1	14	CASSQGGTSYEQYF
TRBJ1-1	TRBV7-2	15	CASRQDRANIAEAFF
TRBJ1-1	TRBV5-4	14	CASSGHSGQTEAFF
TRBJ2-1	TRBV9	15	CASSPSSGRNNEQFF
TRBJ2-2	TRBV27	15	CASSLTGTNTGELFF
TRBJ2-7	TRBV29-1	13	CSVGGQGLGEQYF
TRBJ1-1	TRBV5-5	14	CASRPREMNTEAFF
TRBJ1-2	TRBV30	15	CAWSFYNEENYGYTF
TRBJ2-5	TRBV20-1	14	CSARRQGTRETQYF
TRBJ2-1	TRBV20-1	17	CSARRPGYVSSYNEQFF
TRBJ2-3	TRBV20-1	14	CSARAGGPTDTQYF
TRBJ2-3	TRBV2	16	CASSELAGGEADTQYF
TRBJ2-3	TRBV6-2/TRBV6-3	12	CASSYQGDTQYF
TRBJ1-4	TRBV5-6	15	CASSSLGQGGEKLFF
TRBJ2-7	TRBV2	15	CASSASPGNNYEQYF
TRBJ2-7	TRBV7-9	16	CASSSQDSAFPYEQYF
TRBJ2-1	TRBV12-3/TRBV12-4	16	CASSLAGVPLFGEQFF
TRBJ2-1	TRBV9	15	CASRDMRGAYNEQFF
TRBJ2-7	TRBV7-2	17	CASSLAEWGGFSYEQYF
TRBJ2-1	TRBV27	12	CASSLMGNEQFF
TRBJ2-5	TRBV4-3	14	CASSRQMGQETQYF
TRBJ1-1	TRBV19	13	CASSKTTEYEAFF
TRBJ2-5	TRBV5-1	16	CASSGPGTGTLETQYF
TRBJ1-5	TRBV12-3/TRBV12-4	12	CASSAQAQPQHF
TRBJ1-1	TRBV19	14	CASKPMRTDTEAFF
TRBJ2-3	TRBV10-2	20	CASSESRLAGGASGTDTQYF
TRBJ2-7	TRBV7-2	16	CASSSGLAGVNYEQYF
TRBJ1-5	TRBV6-2/TRBV6-3	15	CASREQVWGNQPQHF
TRBJ2-4	TRBV12-3/TRBV12-4	15	CASASGQGAPDIQYF
TRBJ2-2	TRBV27	16	CASSLGGLVNTGELFF
TRBJ2-2	TRBV19	13	CATGVRNTGELFF
TRBJ2-5	TRBV7-3	16	CASSQGSDRVVETQYF
TRBJ2-7	TRBV5-1	14	CASSTKQGSYEQYF
TRBJ2-7	TRBV27	13	CASASLGHYEQYF